The 13 T cell receptor beta chains reported below all come from one sample, sequenced in a study of post-analysis software for immune sequencing data. Overall study findings and caveats: Five or six TRBV segments were more frequent in patients than controls; TRBV5-6, TRBV5-1 and TRBV20-1 belonged to this group.

These receptors lack a known antigen. Unique molecular identifiers had been added to the TCR beta cDNA libraries. Each CDR3 protein is one row after TCRdb ran MiXCR on the PCR reads. In the table there are hundreds of thousands of distinct CDR3 sequences, 45% of which are singletons. What was sequenced was blood. Every receptor here comes from a girl aged 5 to 17 with multiple sclerosis.

This clonotype was picked up a small number of times. The J gene is TRBJ1-1, the V gene TRBV14, with D possibly TRBD1 on 5 matching bases. The CDR3 is made up of 12 amino acids. Per germline, CDR1 SGHDN and CDR2 FVKESK. Trimming cost V 6 bases and J 1 base, with 6 bases left between them. The CDR3 nucleotides are TGTGCCAGCAGAAGGGGGAACACTGAAGCTTTCTTT. Translation gives CASRRGNTEAFF.

This rearrangement joins TRBV4-3 to TRBJ1-2; D is possibly TRBD1 (6 bases). Trimming took off 2 bases at V and 3 bases at J, with 10 bases between the two ends. CDR1 and CDR2 from the germline V gene are LGHNA and YSLEER. The CDR3 sequence is 14 residues long. CDR3 loop: CASSQQQGDYGYTF. The CDR3 coding sequence is TGCGCCAGCAGCCAACAACAGGGAGACTATGGCTACACCTTC.

There are a few counts of this clonotype. This chain uses TRBV20-1 with TRBJ2-5; D gene unclear. CDR1 and CDR2 (germline): DFQATT, SNEGSKA (reference sequence). This CDR3 comprises 13 residues. The CDR3: CIPNRRLQETQYF. For the CDR3, the DNA is TGCATCCCTAACCGCCGACTCCAAGAGACCCAGTACTTC.

The chain links TRBV7-9 to TRBJ1-6; D remains ambiguous. The V end was cut by 4 bases, the J end by 6 bases, with 16 bases between. This CDR3 spans 16 amino acids. Looked up from germline, CDR1 is SEHNR and CDR2 is FQNEAQ (reference sequence). CDR3 sequence reads: CASSSGGEPSNSPLHF. In DNA, the CDR3 is TGTGCCAGCAGCTCGGGTGGGGAACCGAGTAATTCACCCCTCCACTTT.

This clonotype appeared a few times. The chain couples TRBV20-1 to TRBJ2-1; the match to TRBD2 covers 11 bases. CDR3 length: 16 residues. V shed 1 base, J shed 2 bases, and the junction held 4 bases outside the gene matches. In germline, CDR1 is DFQATT, CDR2 SNEGSKA (reference sequence). CDR3 DNA: TGCAGTGCTAGAGCGTTAGCGGGAGGGCCCTACAATGAGCAGTTCTTC. It encodes CSARALAGGPYNEQFF.

Only a few counts were recorded for this clonotype. The J gene is TRBJ2-5, the V gene TRBV20-1; D gene ambiguous. Germline V lookup: CDR1 DFQATT, CDR2 SNEGSKA (reference sequence). Deletions cut 2 bases from V and 1 base from J, with 11 bases between. The CDR3 extends over 14 amino acids. The CDR3 nucleotides are TGCAGTGCTAGAAAGGGTAACAGCCAAGAGACCCAGTACTTC. Translation gives CSARKGNSQETQYF.

This clonotype showed up just a few times. The V gene is TRBV7-2, the J gene TRBJ2-3; D tentatively reads TRBD1 or TRBD2 (5 bases each). Germline V CDR1 and CDR2: SGHTA, FQGNSA. The CDR3 covers 17 residues. V was cut by 3 bases and J by 6 bases, with 22 bases left in between. CDR3 DNA sequence: TGTGCCAGCAGCTTGTATCAACGGGGCTCAGGAGTGGATACGCAGTATTTT. Translation gives CASSLYQRGSGVDTQYF.

There are a few counts of this clonotype. The chain employs TRBV2 and TRBJ2-1; D gene ambiguous. This CDR3 has 15 residues. Per the germline V gene, CDR1 is SNHLY and CDR2 is FYNNEI. The V and J ends lost 7 bases and 0 bases respectively, with 13 bases between them. The CDR3 here is CASISSESSYNEQFF. DNA for the CDR3: TGTGCCAGCATCAGTTCAGAGAGCTCCTACAATGAGCAGTTCTTC.

This rearrangement joins TRBV4-1 to TRBJ2-1; 12 nucleotides line up with TRBD2. Looked up from germline, CDR1 is MGHRA and CDR2 is YSYEKL. Unmatched junction bases numbered 7, after V lost 4 bases and J lost 9 bases. CDR3 length equals 15 residues. The CDR3 coding sequence is TGCGCCAGCAGCCGAGGACTAGCGGGATTGGGTGAGCAGTTCTTC. Translation: CASSRGLAGLGEQFF.

This clonotype appeared a few times. The V call is TRBV18, the J call TRBJ1-4; a possible D gene is TRBD1 (6 bases). Germline V gives CDR1 KGHSH, CDR2 LQKENI. Trimming shortened V by 6 bases and J by 0 bases, and 8 bases separated the two germline ends. The CDR3 spans 14 residues. This CDR3 reads CASSAGATNEKLFF. The CDR3 nucleotides are TGTGCCAGCTCCGCAGGGGCAACTAATGAAAAACTGTTTTTT.

This clonotype was found once. The chain combines TRBV4-2 with TRBJ2-3, with unresolved D. The V gene's germline CDR1 is LGHNA and CDR2 YNFKEQ. The CDR3 covers 14 residues. V was trimmed by 0 bases and J by 4 bases, leaving 8 bases between them. CDR3 residues: CASSQEISADTQYF. CDR3 coding DNA: TGTGCCAGCAGCCAAGAAATCTCTGCAGATACGCAGTATTTT.

This clonotype was picked up a small number of times. The genes are TRBV5-1 and TRBJ2-7; D remains ambiguous. The germline V gene encodes CDR1 SGHRS and CDR2 YFSETQ. The CDR3 loop spans 13 amino acids. Trimming took 7 bases from V and 2 from J, leaving 13 bases between them. The CDR3 nucleotides read TGCGCCAGCGTCGGAACAGATCCCTACGAGCAGTACTTC. As protein: CASVGTDPYEQYF.

The CDR3: CASSFLDGANVLTF. CDR3 nucleotides: TGTGCCAGCAGTTTTCTAGATGGGGCCAACGTCCTGACTTTC. V gene TRBV27 combines with J gene TRBJ2-6; no firm D call. Germline CDR1 reads MNHEY; CDR2 reads SMNVEV (reference sequence). CDR3 length: 14 residues. V gave up 3 bases and J gave up 3 bases, with 6 bases separating them.